This TCR beta chain was sequenced for a study of OX40 agonist ivuxolimab in advanced cancers. Background for the entire study: Ivuxolimab was a fully human IgG2 agonistic monoclonal antibody targeting the costimulatory receptor OX40 (CD134). Intravenous ivuxolimab was administered to patients every 2 weeks at six dose levels: 0.01, 0.1, 0.3, 1.5, 3 and 10 mg/kg. Of the roughly 54 dose-escalation patients, hepatocellular carcinoma was present in roughly 19, melanoma in around 15, renal cell carcinoma in 9 and head and neck cancer in 9. A male proportion of approximately 83% and a mean age of 60 years, ranging from 23 to 79, were recorded for the dose-escalation cohort. Prior anti-PD-1, anti-PD-L1 or anti-CTLA-4 therapy was permitted, and about two fifths of dose-escalation patients had received checkpoint inhibitors. Three dose-escalation patients achieved partial responses, one with hepatocellular carcinoma and two with cutaneous melanoma. The point of sequencing TCRbeta in the periphery was to test whether ivuxolimab changed TCR sequence diversity and drove clonal T-cell expansion. The monotherapy dose-escalation portion (N ≈ 56 patients) of the phase I ivuxolimab trial is reported in the paper.

General findings and caveats noted by the study authors: At doses of 0.1 to 3.0 mg/kg, clonal expansion of both CD4+ and CD8+ blood T cells was observed from baseline to week 6. In the 0.1-3.0 mg/kg groups, partial responders were among the patients with the lowest normalized peripheral clonal expansion, particularly in CD8+ T cells. Which antigens the clonally expanded peripheral T cells were specific for was not determined. After ivuxolimab, expanded clones were on average more numerous among CD8+ T cells than among CD4+ T cells. Low levels of normalized T-cell clonal expansion were also shown by some nonresponding patients.

Comment on this clone: Its antigen is currently not known. Within one base of it there is no much larger clone, and no base qualities were kept.

Patients with autoimmune disease history or receiving systemic immunosuppression were excluded from the trial. Peripheral blood for TCR sequencing was drawn from every dose cohort at baseline, at cycle 4 day 1 and at cycle 7 day 1. The samples were taken from a phase I, first-in-human, multicenter, open-label dose-escalation trial of ivuxolimab. Adults with locally advanced or metastatic melanoma, renal cell, hepatocellular, or head and neck squamous cell carcinoma were enrolled in the trial. Before TCR sequencing, CD4+ and CD8+ T cells were separately sorted from peripheral blood. Genomic DNA was extracted from sorted cells for sequencing of the TCRbeta CDR3 region. The immunoSEQ Assay was used for sequencing of TCRbeta CDR3 regions. TCRdb took over this immuneACCESS table, retaining in-frame rearrangements with V and J assigned. Such tables are incomplete; in checked studies, under half of the missing clones stem from an unresolved V gene, and the remainder is unexplained. In this sample the table shows some 98,000 clones, 85% to 95% of which occur a single time. 0.25% to 0.3% of the sample rests with the top ten.

The CDR3, cysteine through phenylalanine, is 12 amino acids long. The read is trimmed to its CDR3 DNA, 36 bases read in frame from base 1. Germline trimming amounts to 10 bases on V and 7 bases on J, with 5 as the count of junction bases outside the gene matches. CDR1 and CDR2 (ENHRY, SYGVKD) derive from the germline V gene. This chain is built from TRBV10-3 and TRBJ1-4, and 8 bases in between align with TRBD1. Sequencing was performed on CD4+ or CD8+ T cells sorted from blood, taken in a trial of the OX40 agonist ivuxolimab. The clonotype was recovered from an adult with an advanced solid tumor such as melanoma, head and neck, liver or kidney cancer. The sequenced DNA is TGTGCCACAGGACAGGGTGGTGAAAAACTGTTTTTT. This encodes CATGQGGEKLFF.